This passage covers 23 T cell receptor beta chains from one sample sequenced in a study of cytomegalovirus exposure and HLA in healthy donors. PCR employed 60 Vbeta and 13 Jbeta primers. The protocol was immunoSEQ multiplex PCR, while the TCRdb copy is restricted to in-frame clones and leaves out a portion. This table holds about 130,000 clones, around 82% found once. Specimen: PBMCs. These receptors all stem from a man between 35 and 55 years old in good health and CMV-seronegative.

The chain recombines TRBV5-1 with TRBJ2-3, with D possibly TRBD2 on 6 matching bases. The CDR3 extends over 15 amino acids. V was clipped by 1 base and J by 4 bases, with 13 bases between them. Per the germline V gene, CDR1 is SGHRS and CDR2 is YFSETQ. The CDR3 DNA reads TGCGCCAGCAGCTTGTATGGGGGAGGCCCAGATACGCAGTATTTT. Its protein is CASSLYGGGPDTQYF. The full variable domain, with the rest looked up from reference TRBV5-1 and TRBJ2-3, is KAGVTQTPRYLIKTRGQQVTLSCSPISGHRSVSWYQQTPGQGLQFLFEYFSETQRNKGNFPGRFSGRQFSNSRSEMNVSTLELGDSALYLCASSLYGGGPDTQYFGPGTRLTVL.

This sequence joins TRBV7-9 and TRBJ1-6; 8 bases agree with TRBD1. Germline lookup yields CDR1 SEHNR and CDR2 FQNEAQ (reference sequence). The CDR3 runs 14 residues. V lost 4 bases, J lost 8 bases, and 4 bases stayed unmatched. CDR3 amino acids: CASSSTGVDSPLHF. Written as DNA, the CDR3 is TGTGCCAGCAGCTCGACAGGGGTAGATTCACCCCTCCACTTT. Full variable domain (outside the CDR3, taken from reference TRBV7-9 and TRBJ1-6): DTGVSQNPRHKITKRGQNVTFRCDPISEHNRLYWYRQTLGQGPEFLTYFQNEAQLEKSRLLSDRFSAERPKGSFSTLEIQRTEQGDSAMYLCASSSTGVDSPLHFGNGTRLTVT.

This clone has more than one count but fewer than ten. The rearrangement links TRBV7-9 to TRBJ1-3; tentatively, D is TRBD1 (5 bases). The CDR3 totals 15 residues. V gave up 7 bases and J gave up 0 bases, with 13 bases separating them. Germline-derived CDR1 and CDR2 are SEHNR and FQNEAQ (reference sequence). The CDR3 DNA follows: TGTGCCAGCACCTCGGACACCCGCTCTGGAAACACCATATATTTT. Translation gives CASTSDTRSGNTIYF.

The J gene is TRBJ2-7, the V gene TRBV4-2; D is perhaps TRBD2 (6 bases). Germline loops: CDR1 LGHNA, CDR2 YNFKEQ. The CDR3 runs to 18 residues. V lost 1 base and J lost 5, with 24 bases in between. CDR3 sequence: CASSQVAFAWRDTNEQYF. The DNA of the CDR3 is TGTGCCAGCAGCCAAGTAGCCTTTGCTTGGCGGGATACTAACGAGCAGTACTTC.

The chain uses TRBV7-9 and TRBJ1-2; 7 nucleotides line up with TRBD1. V dropped 2 bases and J dropped 1; count of bases not matched to a gene: 10. CDR1 is SEHNR, CDR2 FQNEAQ, per germline (reference sequence). The CDR3 is 17 residues long. CDR3: CASSLNSPTGNNYGYTF. In DNA, the CDR3 is TGTGCCAGCAGCTTAAATAGCCCGACAGGGAATAACTATGGCTACACCTTC. Using reference TRBV7-9 and TRBJ1-2 for the parts outside the CDR3, the full variable domain is DTGVSQNPRHKITKRGQNVTFRCDPISEHNRLYWYRQTLGQGPEFLTYFQNEAQLEKSRLLSDRFSAERPKGSFSTLEIQRTEQGDSAMYLCASSLNSPTGNNYGYTFGSGTRLTVV.

The chain employs TRBV4-2 and TRBJ2-1, with 8 bases lining up with TRBD2. Germline V gene data show CDR1 as LGHNA and CDR2 as YNFKEQ. Trimming removed 0 bases from V and 7 bases from J; junction bases left unmatched: 8. This CDR3 comprises 16 residues. CDR3 amino acids: CASSQDTGGGRNEQFF. The DNA for the CDR3 is TGTGCCAGCAGCCAAGATACGGGCGGGGGGAGGAATGAGCAGTTCTTC.

This clone was observed once. The J gene is TRBJ2-7, the V gene TRBV9; D possibly corresponds to TRBD1 (5 bases). With 3 bases removed from V and 2 bases from J, the gap between germline ends came to 18 bases. This CDR3 is built from 16 residues. Per the germline V gene, CDR1 is SGDLS and CDR2 is YYNGEE. CDR3 sequence (DNA): TGTGCCAGCAGCGCAGAGAGATCGACAGTCCCCTACGAGCAGTACTTC. Translated: CASSAERSTVPYEQYF. The whole variable domain, filled in from reference TRBV9 and TRBJ2-7, reads DSGVTQTPKHLITATGQRVTLRCSPRSGDLSVYWYQQSLDQGLQFLIQYYNGEERAKGNILERFSAQQFPDLHSELNLSSLELGDSALYFCASSAERSTVPYEQYFGPGTRLTVT.

The V call is TRBV5-4, the J call TRBJ2-7, with D perhaps TRBD1 (5 bases). V was clipped by 2 bases and J by 2 bases, with 11 bases between them. Germline V CDR1 and CDR2: SGHNT, YYREEE (reference sequence). This CDR3 has 14 residues. The CDR3: CASSFGRAPYEQYF. The DNA for the CDR3 is TGTGCCAGCAGCTTCGGCAGGGCCCCCTACGAGCAGTACTTC.

V and J are TRBV4-1 and TRBJ2-2, with a possible D match to TRBD1 (5 bases). V lost 3 bases, J lost 1 base, and 12 bases lay in between. The CDR3 length is 16 residues. Germline CDR1 MGHRA, CDR2 YSYEKL. The CDR3 loop reads CASSQRDSLNTGELFF. The CDR3 bases are TGCGCCAGCAGCCAGAGAGACAGCCTGAACACCGGGGAGCTGTTTTTT.

The V call is TRBV29-1, the J call TRBJ2-5; 7 bases are a match to TRBD1. CDR3 length: 13 amino acids. Germline CDR1 SQVTM, CDR2 ANQGSEA. The ends lost 6 bases at V and 7 bases at J; junction bases unmatched: 11. The CDR3 sequence is CSVRTGAGGTQYF. DNA of the CDR3: TGCAGCGTCAGGACAGGAGCAGGGGGGACCCAGTACTTC.

The chain recombines TRBV10-1 with TRBJ1-3; 7 nucleotides match TRBD1. The germline V gene has CDR1 WNHNN and CDR2 SYGVQD (reference sequence). V dropped 6 bases and J dropped 2; count of bases not matched to a gene: 4. The CDR3 consists of 14 residues. The CDR3 DNA sequence: TGCGCCAGCAGGAAACAGGGGACTGGAAACACCATATATTTT. It is translated as CASRKQGTGNTIYF.

This clone was recorded a few times. The CDR3 loop is CASNQRGVDTGELFF. The DNA for the CDR3 is TGTGCCAGCAACCAGCGGGGGGTTGACACCGGGGAGCTGTTTTTT. The rearrangement joins TRBV9 to TRBJ2-2; TRBD2 matches 9 bases. This CDR3 spans 15 amino acids. The V gene end was trimmed by 6 bases and the J gene end by 3 bases; junction bases not matched to a gene: 6. Germline loops: CDR1 SGDLS, CDR2 YYNGEE.

This clone was seen only a few times. This chain links TRBV19 with TRBJ1-3, with D possibly being TRBD1 (6 bases). Trimming took 6 bases from V and 10 from J, leaving 19 bases between them. CDR3 length: 14 amino acids. The germline gives CDR1 LNHDA, CDR2 SQIVND (reference sequence). The CDR3 is CASSPGTTPGTIYF. The DNA of the CDR3 is TGTGCCAGTAGCCCAGGGACAACCCCGGGGACCATATATTTT.

J is TRBJ1-2 and V is TRBV6-5; 8 bases line up with TRBD1. The germline gives CDR1 MNHEY, CDR2 SVGAGI. This CDR3 region has 15 residues. The V gene end was trimmed by 5 bases and the J gene end by 4 bases; junction bases not matched to a gene: 9. CDR3 sequence: CASSIRGQGGYGYTF. CDR3 nucleotides: TGTGCCAGCAGTATACGCGGACAGGGAGGCTATGGCTACACCTTC.

The rearrangement uses TRBV11-2 and TRBJ2-7; a possible D gene is TRBD1 (6 bases). With 6 bases removed from V and 0 bases from J, the gap between germline ends came to 15 bases. CDR1 and CDR2 (germline): SGHAT, FQNNGV. This CDR3 has 15 amino acids. The CDR3 is CASSFDRPSSYEQYF. CDR3 sequence (DNA): TGTGCCAGCAGTTTCGACAGGCCGAGCTCCTACGAGCAGTACTTC.

The chain employs TRBV28 and TRBJ2-2, with D perhaps TRBD1 (6 bases). The V gene lost 6 bases and the J gene lost 3 bases, with 14 bases spanning the gap. The germline V gene has CDR1 MDHEN and CDR2 SYDVKM. This CDR3 contains 15 residues. In nucleotides, the CDR3 is TGTGCCAGCAGGACCCGGGACACAGACACCGGGGAGCTGTTTTTT. This translates into CASRTRDTDTGELFF.

The chain recombines TRBV6-5 with TRBJ2-1; 7 bases fit TRBD1. CDR1 and CDR2 (germline): MNHEY, SVGAGI. The V and J ends lost 6 bases and 0 bases, in that order; junction bases with no gene match: 5. The CDR3 spans 15 residues. The CDR3 here is CASRAQGVSYNEQFF. CDR3 DNA sequence: TGTGCCAGCAGAGCCCAGGGGGTCTCCTACAATGAGCAGTTCTTC.

This clone was detected only once. The V call is TRBV7-9, the J call TRBJ1-6; 7 nucleotides match TRBD1. Germline loops: CDR1 SEHNR, CDR2 FQNEAQ (reference sequence). The CDR3 totals 13 residues. V lost 2 bases to trimming and J lost 8 bases; unmatched junction nucleotides: 0. CDR3 region: CASSLQGDSPLHF. CDR3 coding DNA: TGTGCCAGCAGCTTACAGGGGGATTCACCCCTCCACTTT.

This clone was seen a handful of times. V usage is TRBV7-2 and J usage is TRBJ1-5; TRBD1 might be the D (5 bases). Trimming took off 0 bases at V and 5 bases at J, with 5 bases between the two ends. The CDR3 has 13 amino acids. Germline loops: CDR1 SGHTA, CDR2 FQGNSA. The CDR3 is CASSLAGDQPQHF. CDR3 bases: TGTGCCAGCAGCTTAGCAGGGGATCAGCCCCAGCATTTT.

V is TRBV5-5 and J is TRBJ2-1; no reliable D call. CDR1 and CDR2 (germline): SGHKS, YYEKEE (reference sequence). Trimming cost V 0 bases and J 0 bases, with 19 bases left between them. The CDR3 runs 19 residues. For the CDR3, the DNA is TGTGCCAGCAGCTTGGCGATTCGATCCGCGTCGAGCTCCTACAATGAGCAGTTCTTC. Amino acids: CASSLAIRSASSSYNEQFF. The whole variable domain, remainder taken from reference TRBV5-5 and TRBJ2-1, is DAGVTQSPTHLIKTRGQQVTLRCSPISGHKSVSWYQQVLGQGPQFIFQYYEKEERGRGNFPDRFSARQFPNYSSELNVNALLLGDSALYLCASSLAIRSASSSYNEQFFGPGTRLTVL.

This clone was seen a single time. J is TRBJ1-6 and V is TRBV25-1, with a possible D match to TRBD1 (6 bases). Germline CDR1 reads MGHDK; CDR2 reads SYGVNS. Trimming removed 7 bases at V and 8 bases at J, with 12 bases between. This CDR3 is built from 13 residues. The CDR3 sequence: CASKSGGYSPLHF. In DNA, the CDR3 is TGTGCCAGCAAGTCGGGGGGCTATTCACCCCTCCACTTT. Together with reference TRBV25-1 and TRBJ1-6, the CDR3 gives the full variable domain: EADIYQTPRYLVIGTGKKITLECSQTMGHDKMYWYQQDPGMELHLIHYSYGVNSTEKGDLSSESTVSRIRTEHFPLTLESARPSHTSQYLCASKSGGYSPLHFGNGTRLTVT.

This chain joins TRBV5-1 and TRBJ2-3, with D possibly matching TRBD2 (6 bases). This CDR3 comprises 17 residues. Germline CDR1 and CDR2: SGHRS and YFSETQ. Trimming cost V 0 bases and J 0 bases, with 14 bases left between them. The CDR3 region is CASSLDTGGPSTDTQYF. As DNA, the CDR3 is TGCGCCAGCAGCTTGGATACAGGAGGGCCTAGCACAGATACGCAGTATTTT.

The chain combines TRBV7-2 with TRBJ2-1; TRBD1 matches at 7 bases. CDR1 SGHTA and CDR2 FQGNSA come from the germline V gene. The trim removed 3 bases at V and 2 bases at J, leaving 4 bases unmatched. The CDR3 is 15 residues long. The CDR3 protein is CASSLNRGTYNEQFF. The DNA of the CDR3 is TGTGCCAGCAGCTTGAACAGGGGAACCTACAATGAGCAGTTCTTC.